This is a list of T cell receptor beta chains from one sample in a study of cytomegalovirus exposure and HLA in healthy donors. TCRdb's table, derived via immunoSEQ multiplex PCR, lists solely in-frame clones and lacks some. The table has roughly 180,000 clones, about 84% seen once. The sequenced material came from PBMCs. These receptors were taken from a man aged 18 to 29 in good health and CMV-seronegative. Each CDR3 is given with its conserved first and last residue. Each record gives: clone size, D gene, V gene, J gene, CDR3 DNA, CDR3 protein. D genes are given only for firm matches. Size is omitted from some rows. Given values are once, few, many or a class for expanded clones.

>NA|TRBD2|TRBV27|TRBJ2-7
TGTGCCAGCCGCCGGGGGGGCGACTCCTACGAGCAGTACTTC
CASRRGGDSYEQYF
>NA|NA|TRBV7-9|TRBJ1-6
TGTGCCAGCAGCACTTATAATTCACCCCTCCACTTT
CASSTYNSPLHF
>NA|TRBD2|TRBV6-6|TRBJ2-1
TGTGCCAGCAGGCAGACTAGCGGGTATCAGTTCTTC
CASRQTSGYQFF
>once|NA|TRBV11-1|TRBJ1-2
TGTGCCAGCCGCCCCGGAGGCAGTGGTACTGGCTACACCTTC
CASRPGGSGTGYTF
>NA|NA|TRBV6-1|TRBJ2-5
TGTGCCAGCAGTGACGCGCCAGCGCGAGAGACCCAGTACTTC
CASSDAPARETQYF
>NA|TRBD1|TRBV7-8|TRBJ2-5
TGTGCCAGCAGCTTGACAGGGAACCCCCAAGAGACCCAGTACTTC
CASSLTGNPQETQYF
>NA|NA|TRBV14|TRBJ2-3
TGTGCCAGCAACTTCGGGGGTCCCACAGATACGCAGTATTTT
CASNFGGPTDTQYF
>NA|NA|TRBV5-1|TRBJ2-5
TGCGCCAGCAGCTTGGTGTCAGGGCAAGAGACCCAGTACTTC
CASSLVSGQETQYF
>NA|NA|TRBV30|TRBJ2-3
TGTGCCTGGAGCACAGGGCGGGATACGCAGTATTTT
CAWSTGRDTQYF
>few|NA|TRBV25-1|TRBJ2-4
TGTGCCAGCAGTGAATTTGAGGGCCTAGGAGCCAAAAACATTCAGTACTTC
CASSEFEGLGAKNIQYF
>NA|NA|TRBV7-9|TRBJ1-2
TGTGCCAGCAGCTTGAGGCTGGAACAGGTTTTGTATGGCTACACCTTC
CASSLRLEQVLYGYTF
>NA|TRBD1|TRBV7-8|TRBJ2-6
TGTGCCAGCAGCAAGAGGACAGGGGGCTCTGGGGCCAACGTCCTGACTTTC
CASSKRTGGSGANVLTF
>NA|TRBD1|TRBV6-6|TRBJ2-7
TGTGCCAGCAGTTACCCATTTGGGACAGGGGGCGGCGAGCAGTACTTC
CASSYPFGTGGGEQYF
>NA|TRBD1|TRBV10-3|TRBJ1-5
TGTGCCATCAGCCAGGGGGCGCGGGACAATCAGCCCCAGCATTTT
CAISQGARDNQPQHF
>NA|NA|TRBV15|TRBJ2-6
TGTGCCACCAGCAGAGGACCCACGGGCTCTGGGGCCAACGTCCTGACTTTC
CATSRGPTGSGANVLTF
>NA|TRBD1|TRBV25-1|TRBJ2-1
TGTGCCAGCCGCACAGGGGGGTTTATGGATGAGCAGTTCTTC
CASRTGGFMDEQFF
>NA|NA|TRBV6-1|TRBJ1-4
TGTGCCAGCAGAACAGGAGATCGGGCGAATGAAAAACTGTTTTTT
CASRTGDRANEKLFF
>NA|NA|TRBV27|TRBJ1-1
TGTGCCAGCAGTCAAAAGGGAGGGGGTAGGGACACTGAAGCTTTCTTT
CASSQKGGGRDTEAFF
>NA|TRBD1|TRBV5-1|TRBJ1-5
TGCGCCAGCAGCGCGGGACAGGGGAATCAGCCCCAGCATTTT
CASSAGQGNQPQHF
>NA|NA|TRBV2|TRBJ1-1
TGTGCCAGCCCCCCCGGGTTTGAAGCTTTCTTT
CASPPGFEAFF
>NA|TRBD1|TRBV28|TRBJ2-7
TGTGCCAGCAGTTTTGACAGGGAAATCTCCTACGAGCAGTACTTC
CASSFDREISYEQYF
>NA|NA|TRBV2|TRBJ2-3
TGTGCCAGCCAAGCGAGATGGACAGATACGCAGTATTTT
CASQARWTDTQYF
>NA|NA|TRBV7-2|TRBJ2-1
TGTGCCAGCAGCTTAGTTAGTCACTCCTACAATGAGCAGTTCTTC
CASSLVSHSYNEQFF
>few|NA|TRBV4-1|TRBJ2-5
TGCGCCAGCAGCCAAGATGTCAGGTGGACCCAGTACTTC
CASSQDVRWTQYF
>NA|TRBD1|TRBV6-6|TRBJ2-2
TGTGCCAGCACTCGCCGTGACAGGGGCGCCGGGGAGCTGTTTTTT
CASTRRDRGAGELFF
>few|TRBD1|TRBV6-5|TRBJ2-7
TGTGCCAGCGCCCGGACAGGACGCTACGAGCAGTACTTC
CASARTGRYEQYF
>NA|NA|TRBV5-1|TRBJ2-1
TGCGCCAGCAATGAAGAGGCAAACAATGAGCAGTTCTTC
CASNEEANNEQFF
>NA|NA|TRBV4-1|TRBJ2-1
TGCGCCAGCAGCCAGGTTCTAGCCTATGAGCAGTTCTTC
CASSQVLAYEQFF
>NA|TRBD2|TRBV10-1|TRBJ2-2
TGCGCCAGCAGTATGATTGAAGCAAGCGGGGACCCGAACACCGGGGAGCTGTTTTTT
CASSMIEASGDPNTGELFF
>NA|NA|TRBV25-1|TRBJ2-2
TGTGCCAGCACCCTGGGAGTCGGGGAGCTGTTTTTT
CASTLGVGELFF
>NA|NA|TRBV6-5|TRBJ1-2
TGTGCCAGCAGCCGGACAGTGGGAGCTAACTATGGCTACACCTTC
CASSRTVGANYGYTF
>NA|TRBD1|TRBV30|TRBJ1-5
TGTGCCTGGAGTGCCCGACTGGGCAGGGGGCTGGGTCAGCCCCAGCATTTT
CAWSARLGRGLGQPQHF
>NA|TRBD1|TRBV5-6|TRBJ1-2
TGTGCCAGCAGCTGGGGACAGGGGATAGATGGCTACACCTTC
CASSWGQGIDGYTF
>NA|NA|TRBV27|TRBJ2-7
TGTGCCAGCAGTATCTCCTACCGATCCTCCTACGAGCAGTACTTC
CASSISYRSSYEQYF
>once|TRBD1|TRBV5-1|TRBJ2-7
TGCGCCAGCAGCTTCCCGGGACAGGGGTCAATCTACGAGCAGTACTTC
CASSFPGQGSIYEQYF
>NA|NA|TRBV4-1|TRBJ1-2
TGCGCCAGCAGCCACCAGTCCCTCAACTATGGCTACACCTTC
CASSHQSLNYGYTF
>NA|NA|TRBV27|TRBJ2-7
TGTGCCAGCAGTCCATCTGACGGGAACTCCTACGAGCAGTACTTC
CASSPSDGNSYEQYF
>NA|TRBD2|TRBV29-1|TRBJ2-7
TGCAGCGTTGTCCTAGCGGGAGAACGGGCCTTC
CSVVLAGERAF
>NA|TRBD2|TRBV6-1|TRBJ2-7
TGTGCCAGCAGTGCGCAGGGAGGGTACGAGCAGTACTTC
CASSAQGGYEQYF
>NA|NA|TRBV5-1|TRBJ2-2
TGCGCCAGCAGCTTAGACAGCCCGAACACCGGGGAGCTGTTTTTT
CASSLDSPNTGELFF
>NA|TRBD2|TRBV10-1|TRBJ2-7
TGCGCCAGCAGTGATTTAGTCGACGGGACTAGCGGGACTTCAACCCAGTATCTTATATTGGAGCAGTACTTC
CASSDLVDGTSGTSTQYLILEQYF
>NA|NA|TRBV11-2|TRBJ2-1
TGTGCCAGCAGCCCTACCGGGGATTTCAGGGAGCAGTTCTTC
CASSPTGDFREQFF
>NA|NA|TRBV28|TRBJ1-5
TGTGCCAGCAGTTTATTCCCAGGTGACCTTAGCAATCAGCCCCAGCATTTT
CASSLFPGDLSNQPQHF
>NA|TRBD1|TRBV4-1|TRBJ2-5
TGCGCCAGCAGCCAAGGAAGGAGCCAGGGGGTGATGGGAGAGACCCAGTACTTC
CASSQGRSQGVMGETQYF
>NA|NA|TRBV5-1|TRBJ1-6
TGCGCCAGCAGCTTGGGACAGACCGATTCACCCCTCCACTTT
CASSLGQTDSPLHF
>NA|TRBD2|TRBV7-9|TRBJ2-1
TGTGCCAGCAGCTCGCTAGCGGGCTCCTACAATGAGCAGTTCTTC
CASSSLAGSYNEQFF
>NA|NA|TRBV2|TRBJ1-1
TGTGCCAGCAGTGAAGTTGGGGGCCAGTTGGCTTTCTTT
CASSEVGGQLAFF
>NA|NA|TRBV7-9|TRBJ2-7
TGTGCCAGCAGCTTATCTAACGAGCAGTACTTC
CASSLSNEQYF
>few|NA|TRBV2|TRBJ1-1
TGTGCCAGCAGTGACAGGGGGAACACTGAAGCTTTCTTT
CASSDRGNTEAFF
>NA|NA|TRBV7-9|TRBJ1-2
TGTTCCAGCAGCTTAACAGTGGACTATGGCTACACCTTC
CSSSLTVDYGYTF
>NA|NA|TRBV29-1|TRBJ2-1
TGCAGCGTTGAGGAGACAAGGGAGTCGAACAATGAGCAGTTCTTC
CSVEETRESNNEQFF
>NA|TRBD2|TRBV28|TRBJ2-1
TGTGCCAGCAGCCCGGGGAGGGCGGCTGAGCAGTTCTTC
CASSPGRAAEQFF
>NA|TRBD1|TRBV25-1|TRBJ2-5
TGTGCCTGTGAGGGACAGGCTAGAGGGACCCAGTACTTC
CACEGQARGTQYF
>NA|TRBD2|TRBV23-1|TRBJ2-1
TGCGCCAGCAGTCTCCACCGAGCGGGACTAGGTTCTAATGAGCAGTTCTTC
CASSLHRAGLGSNEQFF
>NA|TRBD2|TRBV6-5|TRBJ2-3
TGTGCCAGCAGTTACAAGGGGCGGGAGGGAGGGGATACGCAGTATTTT
CASSYKGREGGDTQYF
>NA|TRBD1|TRBV10-2|TRBJ1-5
TGCGCCAGCAGTGAGTCCCAGGGGGCCCGAAATCAGCCCCAGCATTTT
CASSESQGARNQPQHF
>NA|TRBD2|TRBV5-1|TRBJ2-2
TGCGCCAGCAGCTTGGGATTGCCAGGGACTATTGCCGGGGAGCTGTTTTTT
CASSLGLPGTIAGELFF
>NA|NA|TRBV5-1|TRBJ2-3
TGCGCCAGCACCCAACGGACTACTCGCACAGATACGCAGTATTTT
CASTQRTTRTDTQYF
>once|NA|TRBV28|TRBJ1-1
TGTGCCAGCAGTTTACCCCAGGGTCGGATGGAAGCTTTCTTT
CASSLPQGRMEAFF
>NA|TRBD2|TRBV7-8|TRBJ2-3
TGTGCCAGCAGCTTAAGGTTAGCGGGAGGGCGGAATGCAGATACGCAGTATTTT
CASSLRLAGGRNADTQYF